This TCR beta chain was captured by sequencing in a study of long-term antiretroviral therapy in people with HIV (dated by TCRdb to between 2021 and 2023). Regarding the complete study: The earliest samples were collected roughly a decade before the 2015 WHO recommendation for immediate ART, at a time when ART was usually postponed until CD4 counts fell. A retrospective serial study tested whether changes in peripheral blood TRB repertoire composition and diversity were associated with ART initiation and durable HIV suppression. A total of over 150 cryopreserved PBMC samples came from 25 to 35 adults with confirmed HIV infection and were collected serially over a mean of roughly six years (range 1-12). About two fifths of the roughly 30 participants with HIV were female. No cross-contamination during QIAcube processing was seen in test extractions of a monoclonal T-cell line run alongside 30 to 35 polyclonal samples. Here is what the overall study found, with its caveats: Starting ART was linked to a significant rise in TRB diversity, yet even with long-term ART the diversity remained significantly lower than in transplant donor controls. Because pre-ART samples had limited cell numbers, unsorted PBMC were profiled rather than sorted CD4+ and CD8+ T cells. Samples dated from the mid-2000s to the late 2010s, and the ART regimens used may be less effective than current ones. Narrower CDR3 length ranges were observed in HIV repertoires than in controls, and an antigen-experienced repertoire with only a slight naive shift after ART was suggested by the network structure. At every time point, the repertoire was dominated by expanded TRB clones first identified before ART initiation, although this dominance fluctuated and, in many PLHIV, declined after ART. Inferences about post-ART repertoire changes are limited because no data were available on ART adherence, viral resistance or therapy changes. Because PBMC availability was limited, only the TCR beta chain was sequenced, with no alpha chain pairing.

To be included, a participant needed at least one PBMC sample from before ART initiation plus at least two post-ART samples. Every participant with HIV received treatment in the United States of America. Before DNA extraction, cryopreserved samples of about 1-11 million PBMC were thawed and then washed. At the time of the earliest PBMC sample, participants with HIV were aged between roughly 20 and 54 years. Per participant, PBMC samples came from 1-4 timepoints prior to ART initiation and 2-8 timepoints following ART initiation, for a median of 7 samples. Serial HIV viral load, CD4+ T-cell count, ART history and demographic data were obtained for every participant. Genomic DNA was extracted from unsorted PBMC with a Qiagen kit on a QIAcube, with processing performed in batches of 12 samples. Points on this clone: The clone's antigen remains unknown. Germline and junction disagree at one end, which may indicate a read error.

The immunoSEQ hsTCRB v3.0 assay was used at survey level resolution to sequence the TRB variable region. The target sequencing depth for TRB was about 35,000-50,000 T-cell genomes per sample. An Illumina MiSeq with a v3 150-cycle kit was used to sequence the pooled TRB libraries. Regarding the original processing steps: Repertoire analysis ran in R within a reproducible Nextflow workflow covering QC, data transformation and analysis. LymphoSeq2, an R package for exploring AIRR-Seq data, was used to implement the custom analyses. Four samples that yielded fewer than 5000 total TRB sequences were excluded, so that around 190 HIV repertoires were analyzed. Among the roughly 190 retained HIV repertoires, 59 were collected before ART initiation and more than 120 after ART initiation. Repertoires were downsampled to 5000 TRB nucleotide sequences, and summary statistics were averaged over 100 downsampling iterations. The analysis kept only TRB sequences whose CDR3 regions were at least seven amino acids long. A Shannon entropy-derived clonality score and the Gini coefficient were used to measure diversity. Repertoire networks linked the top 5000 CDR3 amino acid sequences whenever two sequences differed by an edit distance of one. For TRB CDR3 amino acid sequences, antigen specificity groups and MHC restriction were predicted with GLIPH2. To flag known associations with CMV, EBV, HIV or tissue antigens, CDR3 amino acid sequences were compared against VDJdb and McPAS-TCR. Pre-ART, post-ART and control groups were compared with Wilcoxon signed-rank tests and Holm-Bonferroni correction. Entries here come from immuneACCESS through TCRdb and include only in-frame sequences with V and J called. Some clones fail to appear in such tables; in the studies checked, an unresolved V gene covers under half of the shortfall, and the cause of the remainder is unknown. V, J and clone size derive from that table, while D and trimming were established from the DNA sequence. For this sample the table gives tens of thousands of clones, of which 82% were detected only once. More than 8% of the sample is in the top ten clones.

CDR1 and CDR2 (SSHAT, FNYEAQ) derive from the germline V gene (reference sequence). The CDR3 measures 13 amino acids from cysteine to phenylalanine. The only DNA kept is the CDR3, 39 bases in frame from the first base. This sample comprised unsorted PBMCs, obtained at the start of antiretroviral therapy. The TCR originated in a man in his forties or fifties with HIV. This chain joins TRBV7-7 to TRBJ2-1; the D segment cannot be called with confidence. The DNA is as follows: TGTGCTAGCAGCTCAACAGAATACAATGAGCAGTTCTTC. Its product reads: CASSSTEYNEQFF. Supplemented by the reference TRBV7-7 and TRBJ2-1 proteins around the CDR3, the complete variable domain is GAGVSQSPRYKVTKRGQDVTLRCDPISSHATLYWYQQALGQGPEFLTYFNYEAQPDKSGLPSDRFSAERPEGSISTLTIQRTEQRDSAMYRCASSSTEYNEQFFGPGTRLTVL.